This is a list of T cell receptor beta chains from one sample in a study of siplizumab effects on memory and regulatory T cells. The repertoire was sequenced with immunoSEQ multiplex PCR; TCRdb's copy has only in-frame clones and lacks some. The profile shows over 70,000 clones, about 95% of them singletons. Source material: CD8+ T cells sorted from blood. All receptors come from a human donor in good health. CDR3s include the opening cysteine and the closing phenylalanine or tryptophan. D genes are given only for firm matches. The listing skips clone size in some rows; elsewhere it reads once, few, many or a size class.

j_call,d_call,clone_size,v_call,cdr3_nt,cdr3_aa
TRBJ2-7,TRBD2,.,TRBV29-1,TGCAGCGTTATCTCGGGAGGAGCGGGCGAGCAGTACTTC,CSVISGGAGEQYF
TRBJ1-6,TRBD1,.,TRBV7-9,TGTGCCAGCAGCTTATTGGGGACAGGATCGATGACACCCCTCCACTTT,CASSLLGTGSMTPLHF
TRBJ2-1,.,.,TRBV27,TGTGCCAGCAGTTTATTAGGGGGGCGAAGCCCCTACAATGAGCAGTTCTTC,CASSLLGGRSPYNEQFF
TRBJ2-1,.,many,TRBV6-1,TGTGCCAGCAGCCGCGAGGACTACAATGAGCAGTTCTTC,CASSREDYNEQFF
TRBJ2-7,.,.,TRBV27,TGTGCCAGCAGTTTCGGGACTCCGGTCGAGCAGTACTTC,CASSFGTPVEQYF
TRBJ1-2,.,.,TRBV6-5,TGTGCCAGCAGTGGGAGACGGAACAGCTATGGCTACACCTTC,CASSGRRNSYGYTF
TRBJ2-7,TRBD2,.,TRBV7-2,TGTGCCAGCAGCTTCGTGGGAGGGTCCTACGAGCAGTACTTC,CASSFVGGSYEQYF
TRBJ2-7,.,.,TRBV19,TGTGCCAGTAGCCCGACTTCGTACTACGAGCAGTACTTC,CASSPTSYYEQYF
TRBJ1-2,.,.,TRBV2,TGTGCCAGCAGTGAAGTTTATGGGGGTAACTATGGCTACACCTTC,CASSEVYGGNYGYTF
TRBJ2-5,.,.,TRBV6-6,TGTGCCAGCAACCCCCCAGGGTCAGAGACCCAGTACTTC,CASNPPGSETQYF